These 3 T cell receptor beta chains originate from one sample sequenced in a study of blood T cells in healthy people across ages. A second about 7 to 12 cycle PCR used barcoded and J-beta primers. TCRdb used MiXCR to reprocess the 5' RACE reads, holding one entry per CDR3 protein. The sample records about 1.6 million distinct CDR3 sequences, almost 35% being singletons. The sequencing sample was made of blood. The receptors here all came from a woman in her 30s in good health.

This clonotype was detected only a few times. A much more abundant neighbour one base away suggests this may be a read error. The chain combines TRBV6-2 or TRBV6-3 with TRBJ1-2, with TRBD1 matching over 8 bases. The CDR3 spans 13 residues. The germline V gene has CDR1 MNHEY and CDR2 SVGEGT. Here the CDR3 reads CASSGQGSYDYTF. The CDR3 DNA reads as TGTGCCAGCAGTGGACAGGGATCCTATGACTACACCTTC.

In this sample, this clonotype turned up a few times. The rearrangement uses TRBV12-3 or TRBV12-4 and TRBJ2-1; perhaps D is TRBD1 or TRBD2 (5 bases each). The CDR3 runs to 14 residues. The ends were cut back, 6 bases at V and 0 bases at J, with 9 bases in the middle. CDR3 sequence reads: CASRRDGSYNEQFF. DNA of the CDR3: TGTGCCAGCAGGAGGGACGGCTCCTACAATGAGCAGTTCTTC.

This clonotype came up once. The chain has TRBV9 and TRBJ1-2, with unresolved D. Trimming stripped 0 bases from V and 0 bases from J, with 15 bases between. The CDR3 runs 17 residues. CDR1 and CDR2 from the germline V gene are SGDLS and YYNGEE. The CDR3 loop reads CASSVGEGFLANYGYTF. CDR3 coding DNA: TGTGCCAGCAGCGTAGGGGAAGGGTTTTTAGCTAACTATGGCTACACCTTC.